The 26 T cell receptor beta chains reported below all come from one sample, sequenced in a study of T cells after yellow fever vaccination. Via MiXCR, TCRdb re-called the 5' RACE reads, giving one row per CDR3 protein. The table lists 250,000 to 350,000 distinct CDR3 sequences, around 9.3% of them singletons. Sequencing used CD4+ T cells sorted from PBMCs, obtained 5 days after the yellow fever booster vaccination. The source is a man younger than 35 who received the YFV17D yellow fever vaccine.

This chain links TRBV7-2 with TRBJ1-2; D ambiguous. This CDR3 is built from 14 residues. The germline V gene has CDR1 SGHTA and CDR2 FQGNSA. Deletions cut 5 bases from V and 8 bases from J, with 18 bases between. The CDR3 bases are TGTGCCAGCAGCCCGCCCCCGGACGGGAAAGGCTACACCTTC. Translated, it gives CASSPPPDGKGYTF. The complete variable domain, with remaining parts taken from reference TRBV7-2 and TRBJ1-2, reads GAGVSQSPSNKVTEKGKDVELRCDPISGHTALYWYRQSLGQGLEFLIYFQGNSAPDKSGLPSDRFSAERTGGSVSTLTIQRTQQEDSAVYLCASSPPPDGKGYTFGSGTRLTVV.

This clonotype was observed many times. The chain joins TRBV7-6 to TRBJ1-4; TRBD1 agrees at 8 bases. CDR3 length equals 16 residues. Unmatched junction bases numbered 13, after V lost 5 bases and J lost 8 bases. CDR1 and CDR2 (germline): SGHVS, FNYEAQ. As DNA, the CDR3 is TGTGCCAGCAGCCCGTCGCAGGGGGCTTCGCAGGAAAAACTGTTTTTT. Translation: CASSPSQGASQEKLFF. Full variable domain (missing parts from reference TRBV7-6 and TRBJ1-4): GAGVSQSPRYKVTKRGQDVALRCDPISGHVSLYWYRQALGQGPEFLTYFNYEAQQDKSGLPNDRFSAERPEGSISTLTIQRTEQRDSAMYRCASSPSQGASQEKLFFGSGTQLSVL.

The V and J genes are TRBV2 and TRBJ2-7; D might be TRBD1 (6 bases). CDR1 and CDR2 from the germline V gene are SNHLY and FYNNEI. CDR3 length equals 15 residues. V gave up 4 bases and J gave up 5 bases, with 18 bases separating them. CDR3 sequence: CASSVSQQGFNEQYF. The DNA for the CDR3 is TGTGCCAGCAGTGTCTCACAACAGGGTTTCAACGAGCAGTACTTC.

This clonotype showed up just a few times. The genes are TRBV9 and TRBJ1-2; 7 nucleotides align to TRBD1. Germline CDR1 and CDR2: SGDLS and YYNGEE. V lost 0 bases to trimming and J lost 8 bases; unmatched junction nucleotides: 10. CDR3 length: 15 amino acids. CDR3 residues: CASSVEGGGIVGYTF. In DNA form, the CDR3 reads TGTGCCAGCAGCGTAGAAGGAGGGGGCATCGTCGGCTACACCTTC.

The gene calls are TRBV7-2 and TRBJ2-5; 9 bases map to TRBD2. The CDR3 contains 14 residues. The germline gives CDR1 SGHTA, CDR2 FQGNSA. With V trimmed by 5 bases and J by 5 bases, 6 bases remained unmatched. The CDR3 here is CASSVYLAGETQYF. The CDR3 DNA reads TGTGCCAGCAGCGTCTACCTAGCGGGGGAGACCCAGTACTTC.

This clonotype was found a few times. The chain couples TRBV9 to TRBJ2-5; 9 bases fit TRBD1. The CDR3 is 14 residues long. V lost 3 bases and J lost 5; bases outside the gene matches: 5. The germline V gene has CDR1 SGDLS and CDR2 YYNGEE. In DNA, the CDR3 is TGTGCCAGCAGCGCCCGGACAGGGGTGGAGACCCAGTACTTC. Amino acids: CASSARTGVETQYF.

The DNA of the CDR3 is TGTGCCAGCTCACCAACGATCCCGCCAGATGAAAAACTGTTTTTT. Its protein product is CASSPTIPPDEKLFF. V usage is TRBV18 and J usage is TRBJ1-4; D remains unclear. This CDR3 is built from 15 residues. Germline CDR1 reads KGHSH; CDR2 reads LQKENI. The V end lost 2 bases, the J end lost 6 bases, and 13 bases lay between the germline ends.

A few counts support this clonotype. The rearrangement links TRBV9 to TRBJ1-1; no definite D call. V dropped 2 bases and J dropped 1 base, with 6 bases sitting between them. The CDR3 is made up of 13 amino acids. Germline loops: CDR1 SGDLS, CDR2 YYNGEE. The DNA for the CDR3 is TGTGCCAGCAGCGTTTTTGGGAACACTGAAGCTTTCTTT. It codes for CASSVFGNTEAFF.

J is TRBJ1-5 and V is TRBV7-8; 10 nucleotides agree with TRBD1. The germline gives CDR1 SGHVS, CDR2 FQNEAQ. The J segment lost 1 base and the V segment lost 5 bases, leaving 5 bases of the junction unmatched. CDR3 length: 16 residues. CDR3 region: CASSPRQGASNQPQHF. CDR3 DNA sequence: TGTGCCAGCAGCCCAAGACAGGGGGCGAGCAATCAGCCCCAGCATTTT.

The rearrangement uses TRBV9 and TRBJ2-6, with D unclear. The CDR3 totals 15 residues. V was shortened by 0 bases and J by 4 bases, with 8 bases between the two germline ends. Per the germline V gene, CDR1 is SGDLS and CDR2 is YYNGEE. The CDR3: CASSVVASGANVLTF. DNA for the CDR3: TGTGCCAGCAGCGTAGTAGCCTCCGGGGCCAACGTCCTGACTTTC.

This clonotype has just a few counts. The CDR3 DNA reads TGTGCCAGCAGTTTAAGTCAGACCTACGAGCAGTACGTC. This translates into CASSLSQTYEQYV. The chain employs TRBV28 and TRBJ2-7; D gene uncertain. The germline gives CDR1 MDHEN, CDR2 SYDVKM. Trimming removed 2 bases from V and 2 bases from J, with 7 bases in between. The CDR3 covers 13 residues.

The chain joins TRBV7-2 to TRBJ1-1, with 7 bases lining up with TRBD1. Germline V gene sequence: CDR1 SGHTA, CDR2 FQGNSA. CDR3 length: 12 residues. V lost 5 bases to trimming and J lost 10 bases; unmatched junction nucleotides: 7. The CDR3 DNA reads TGTGCCAGCAGCCCGCGACAGGGAAGAGCTTTCTTT. This gives the protein CASSPRQGRAFF.

The gene calls are TRBV6-1 and TRBJ2-1; D call uncertain. The CDR3 runs 14 residues. Looked up from germline, CDR1 is MNHNS and CDR2 is SASEGT. V shed 4 bases and J shed 4 bases, with 11 bases lying between them. In nucleotides, the CDR3 is TGTGCCAGCAGTGGCCAGTTTACGTACAATGAGCAGTTCTTC. Its protein product is CASSGQFTYNEQFF.

This clonotype was detected a few times. This sequence joins TRBV7-2 and TRBJ1-6, with no clear D. Per germline, CDR1 SGHTA and CDR2 FQGNSA. The CDR3 runs to 14 residues. The V gene lost 1 base and the J gene lost 10 bases, with 11 bases spanning the gap. The CDR3 DNA follows: TGTGCCAGCAGCTTAGAAGGAGTGGGATCACCCCTCCACTTT. Protein: CASSLEGVGSPLHF.

Ten or more counts support this clonotype. The chain has TRBV12-3 or TRBV12-4 and TRBJ1-2; possible D gene TRBD1, 5 bases. This CDR3 is built from 11 residues. Deletions cut 5 bases from V and 8 bases from J, with 9 bases between. DNA of the CDR3: TGTGCCAGCAGTGGGGGTGGGGGCTACACCTTC. Its protein is CASSGGGGYTF.

J is TRBJ2-7 and V is TRBV4-1, with a possible D match to TRBD2 (5 bases). The CDR3 runs to 15 residues. V lost 1 base and J lost 3, with 13 bases in between. The V gene's germline CDR1 is MGHRA and CDR2 YSYEKL. The CDR3, as DNA: TGCGCCAGCAGCCAAGTAGGTCGTCGGGACTACGAGCAGTACGTC. Translated, it gives CASSQVGRRDYEQYV.

This clonotype was recorded at least ten times. The J gene is TRBJ2-2, the V gene TRBV6-2 or TRBV6-3; the D is unclear. With 3 bases removed from V and 2 bases from J, the gap between germline ends came to 13 bases. Germline lookup yields CDR1 MNHEY and CDR2 SVGEGT. CDR3 length equals 16 residues. CDR3 sequence reads: CASSYWMGINTGELFF. CDR3 nucleotides: TGTGCCAGCAGTTATTGGATGGGTATTAACACCGGGGAGCTGTTTTTT.

The chain uses TRBV28 and TRBJ1-1; D gene uncertain. Deletions cut 1 base from V and 0 bases from J, with 9 bases between. There are 15 residues in the CDR3. Germline V gene sequence: CDR1 MDHEN, CDR2 SYDVKM. CDR3 amino acids: CASSLYGRMNTEAFF. DNA for the CDR3: TGTGCCAGCAGTTTATATGGGCGAATGAACACTGAAGCTTTCTTT.

The chain recombines TRBV5-6 with TRBJ2-4, with D perhaps given as TRBD1 or TRBD2 (6 bases each). V lost 3 bases and J 3 bases, leaving 13 bases between the germline ends. CDR1 is SGHDT, CDR2 YYEEEE, per germline. The CDR3 totals 15 residues. As DNA, the CDR3 is TGTGCCAGCAGCTCGGGGGCGGGGAGCAAAAACATTCAGTACTTC. Protein sequence: CASSSGAGSKNIQYF.

This clonotype was counted a few times. The chain has TRBV7-8 and TRBJ1-1; 10 nucleotides align to TRBD1. From germline, CDR1 is SGHVS and CDR2 FQNEAQ. The CDR3 contains 14 residues. With 5 bases clipped from V and 4 bases from J, the junction kept 4 bases outside the gene matches. CDR3 coding DNA: TGTGCCAGCAGCCTGACAGGGGGCGTCACTGAAGCTTTCTTT. Protein product: CASSLTGGVTEAFF.

This clonotype was seen only a few times. The chain links TRBV7-2 to TRBJ2-3; 10 bases map to TRBD2. V was pared by 2 bases and J by 6 bases, with 5 bases of the junction left unmatched. This CDR3 spans 15 amino acids. Germline lookup yields CDR1 SGHTA and CDR2 FQGNSA. The CDR3 region is CASSLLAGAMDTQYF. CDR3 DNA: TGTGCCAGCAGCTTACTAGCGGGGGCAATGGATACGCAGTATTTT.

This clonotype was recorded a few times. The chain carries TRBV6-2 or TRBV6-3 and TRBJ1-6; D uncertain. V was cut by 6 bases and J by 5 bases, with 23 bases left in between. This CDR3 has 18 residues. Germline values: CDR1 MNHEY, CDR2 SVGEGT. The CDR3 bases are TGTGCCAGCAGCCGAGAAGGGTTCATGATCCGGAATAATTCACCCCTCCACTTT. As protein: CASSREGFMIRNNSPLHF.

This clonotype was observed a handful of times. CDR3 amino acids: CASSLTMGTDTQYF. The CDR3 DNA follows: TGCGCCAGCAGCTTGACAATGGGCACAGATACGCAGTATTTT. The chain employs TRBV5-1 and TRBJ2-3; no firm D call. The V gene lost 1 base and the J gene lost 1 base, with 7 bases spanning the gap. The CDR3 spans 14 residues. Germline values: CDR1 SGHRS, CDR2 YFSETQ.

There are many counts of this clonotype. V gene TRBV29-1 combines with J gene TRBJ2-4, with 11 bases aligning to TRBD1. V was clipped by 2 bases and J by 12 bases; unmatched bases: 6. Looked up from germline, CDR1 is SQVTM and CDR2 is ANQGSEA. The CDR3 length is 13 residues. DNA for the CDR3: TGCAGCGTTGAAAGGACAGGGGGCGAGACTCAGTACTTC. Translating it yields CSVERTGGETQYF.

This clonotype occurred a few times. V gene TRBV5-6 combines with J gene TRBJ2-7; D unresolved. Looked up from germline, CDR1 is SGHDT and CDR2 is YYEEEE. Trimming removed 0 bases at V and 7 bases at J, with 11 bases between. The CDR3 totals 13 residues. CDR3 loop: CASSLGPAGEQYF. The CDR3 region has the DNA TGTGCCAGCAGCTTGGGGCCGGCAGGAGAGCAGTACTTC. Based on the CDR3 plus reference TRBV5-6 and TRBJ2-7, the full variable domain is DAGVTQSPTHLIKTRGQQVTLRCSPKSGHDTVSWYQQALGQGPQFIFQYYEEEERQRGNFPDRFSGHQFPNYSSELNVNALLLGDSALYLCASSLGPAGEQYFGPGTRLTVT.

Only a few counts were recorded for this clonotype. This chain joins TRBV5-1 and TRBJ1-4; D is unclear. The germline V and J ends were trimmed by 1 base and 8 bases, with 12 bases remaining between them. Germline V gives CDR1 SGHRS, CDR2 YFSETQ. The CDR3 consists of 14 residues. The CDR3 DNA reads TGCGCCAGCAGCTTGTCCGGAGCCTCCGAAAAACTGTTTTTT. Protein sequence: CASSLSGASEKLFF.